Sequencing of this T cell receptor (beta chain) was carried out in a study of post-analysis software for immune sequencing data. The CDR3 contains 12 residues. CDR1 and CDR2 from the germline V gene are ENHRY and SYGVKD. With 6 bases clipped from V and 5 bases from J, the junction kept 2 bases outside the gene matches. Unique molecular identifiers had been added to the TCR beta cDNA libraries. TCRdb re-called the PCR reads through MiXCR, storing one row per CDR3 protein. The data hold approximately 570,000 distinct CDR3 sequences, with about 44% observed a single time. Overall study findings and caveats: TRBV segments more frequent in patients than in controls numbered about five and included TRBV5-6, TRBV5-1 and TRBV20-1. Pronounced co-clustering by F measure was evident among identically batched samples.

Concerning this clonotype: The target antigen is unknown.

The TCR sequence derives from a girl aged 10-17 years with multiple sclerosis. The chain joins TRBV10-3 to TRBJ2-3; 7 bases agree with TRBD1. The source material was blood. CDR3: CAIRRQGDTQYF. The CDR3 DNA reads as TGTGCCATCAGGAGACAGGGAGATACGCAGTATTTT.